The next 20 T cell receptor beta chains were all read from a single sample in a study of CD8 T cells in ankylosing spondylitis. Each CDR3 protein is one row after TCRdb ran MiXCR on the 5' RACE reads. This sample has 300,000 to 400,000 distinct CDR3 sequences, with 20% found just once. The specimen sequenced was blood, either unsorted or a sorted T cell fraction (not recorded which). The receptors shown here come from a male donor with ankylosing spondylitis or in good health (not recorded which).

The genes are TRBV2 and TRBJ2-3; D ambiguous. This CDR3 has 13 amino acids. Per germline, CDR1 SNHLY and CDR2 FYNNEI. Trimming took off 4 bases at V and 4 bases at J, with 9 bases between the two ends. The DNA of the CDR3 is TGTGCCAGCAGTGTGGGCAGATCAGATACGCAGTATTTT. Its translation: CASSVGRSDTQYF.

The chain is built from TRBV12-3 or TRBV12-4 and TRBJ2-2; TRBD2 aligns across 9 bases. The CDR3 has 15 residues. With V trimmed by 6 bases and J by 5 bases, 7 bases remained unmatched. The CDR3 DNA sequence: TGTGCCAGCAGACAACTAGCGGGCGTAACCGGGGAGCTGTTTTTT. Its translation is CASRQLAGVTGELFF.

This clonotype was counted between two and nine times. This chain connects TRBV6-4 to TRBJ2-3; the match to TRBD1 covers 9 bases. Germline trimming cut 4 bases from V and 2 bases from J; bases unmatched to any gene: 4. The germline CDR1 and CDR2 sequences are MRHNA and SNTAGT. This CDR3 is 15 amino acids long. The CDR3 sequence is CASSAGQGDTDTQYF. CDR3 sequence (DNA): TGTGCCAGCAGTGCGGGACAGGGAGACACAGATACGCAGTATTTT.

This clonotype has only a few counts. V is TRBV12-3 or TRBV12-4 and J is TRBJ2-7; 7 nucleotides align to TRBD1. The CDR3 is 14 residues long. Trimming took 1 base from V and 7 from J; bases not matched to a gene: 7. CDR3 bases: TGTGCCAGCAGTTTAGGTGGGACAGCCGTGGAGCAGTACTTC. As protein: CASSLGGTAVEQYF.

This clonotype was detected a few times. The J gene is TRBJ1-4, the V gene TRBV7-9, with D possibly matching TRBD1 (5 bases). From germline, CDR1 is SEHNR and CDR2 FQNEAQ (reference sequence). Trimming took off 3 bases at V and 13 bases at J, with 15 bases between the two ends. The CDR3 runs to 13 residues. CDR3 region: CASSLGLRDGLFF. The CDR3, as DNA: TGTGCCAGCAGCTTGGGGTTGCGGGACGGACTGTTTTTT. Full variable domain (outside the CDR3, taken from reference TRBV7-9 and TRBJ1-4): DTGVSQNPRHKITKRGQNVTFRCDPISEHNRLYWYRQTLGQGPEFLTYFQNEAQLEKSRLLSDRFSAERPKGSFSTLEIQRTEQGDSAMYLCASSLGLRDGLFFGSGTQLSVL.

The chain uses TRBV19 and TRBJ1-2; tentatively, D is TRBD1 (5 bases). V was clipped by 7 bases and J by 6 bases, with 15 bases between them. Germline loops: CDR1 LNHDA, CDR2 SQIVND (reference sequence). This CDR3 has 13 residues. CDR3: CASTAGLPNGYTF. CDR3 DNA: TGTGCCAGTACCGCAGGGCTTCCCAATGGCTACACCTTC. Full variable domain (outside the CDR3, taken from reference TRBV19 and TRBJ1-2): DGGITQSPKYLFRKEGQNVTLSCEQNLNHDAMYWYRQDPGQGLRLIYYSQIVNDFQKGDIAEGYSVSREKKESFPLTVTSAQKNPTAFYLCASTAGLPNGYTFGSGTRLTVV.

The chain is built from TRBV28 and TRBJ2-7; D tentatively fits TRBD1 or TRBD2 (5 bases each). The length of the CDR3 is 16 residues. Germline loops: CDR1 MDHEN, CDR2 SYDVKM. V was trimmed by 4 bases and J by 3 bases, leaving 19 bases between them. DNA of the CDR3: TGTGCCAGCAGTTCGCCCGATTGGGGACGGAACTACGAGCAGTACTTC. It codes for CASSSPDWGRNYEQYF.

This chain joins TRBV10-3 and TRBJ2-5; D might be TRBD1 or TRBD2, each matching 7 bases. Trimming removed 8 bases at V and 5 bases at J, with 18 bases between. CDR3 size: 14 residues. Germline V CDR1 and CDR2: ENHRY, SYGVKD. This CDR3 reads CAIGGGQSRETQYF. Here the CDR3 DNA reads TGTGCCATCGGGGGGGGACAGAGCCGGGAGACCCAGTACTTC.

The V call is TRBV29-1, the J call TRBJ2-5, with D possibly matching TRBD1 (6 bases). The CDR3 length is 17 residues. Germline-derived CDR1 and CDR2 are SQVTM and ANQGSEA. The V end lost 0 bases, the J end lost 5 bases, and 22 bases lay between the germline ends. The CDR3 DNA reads TGCAGCGTTGAAGATCCGTGGGACACCGGGGTGGGGGAGACCCAGTACTTC. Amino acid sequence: CSVEDPWDTGVGETQYF.

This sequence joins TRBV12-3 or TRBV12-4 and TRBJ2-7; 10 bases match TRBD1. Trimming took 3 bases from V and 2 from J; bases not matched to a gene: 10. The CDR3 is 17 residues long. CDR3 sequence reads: CASSFDPGTGVPYEQYF. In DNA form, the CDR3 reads TGTGCCAGCAGTTTCGACCCCGGGACAGGGGTACCCTACGAGCAGTACTTC.

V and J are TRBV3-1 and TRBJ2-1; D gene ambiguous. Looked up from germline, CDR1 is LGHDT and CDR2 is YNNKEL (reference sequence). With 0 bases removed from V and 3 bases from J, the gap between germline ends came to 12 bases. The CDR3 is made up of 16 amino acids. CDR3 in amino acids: CASSQEVEGFYNEQFF. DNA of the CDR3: TGTGCCAGCAGCCAAGAGGTTGAAGGCTTCTACAATGAGCAGTTCTTC.

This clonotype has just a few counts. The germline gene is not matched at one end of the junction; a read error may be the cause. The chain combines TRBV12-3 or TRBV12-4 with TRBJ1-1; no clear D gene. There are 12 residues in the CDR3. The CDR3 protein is CASTQLNTEAFF. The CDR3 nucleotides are TGTGCCAGCACCCAGTTGAATACTGAAGCTTTCTTT.

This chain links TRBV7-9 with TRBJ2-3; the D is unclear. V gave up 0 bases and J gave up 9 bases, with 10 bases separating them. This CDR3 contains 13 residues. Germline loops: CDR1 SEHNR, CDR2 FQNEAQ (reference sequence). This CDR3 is CASSLALVGTQYF. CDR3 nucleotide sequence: TGTGCCAGCAGCTTAGCCTTGGTGGGCACGCAGTATTTT.

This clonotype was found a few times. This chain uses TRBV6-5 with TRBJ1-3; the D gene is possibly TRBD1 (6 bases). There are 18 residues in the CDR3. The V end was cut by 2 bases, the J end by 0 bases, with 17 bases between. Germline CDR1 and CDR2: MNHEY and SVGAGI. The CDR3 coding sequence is TGTGCCAGCAGTTACACCCATGACAGGCCCTTCTCTGGAAACACCATATATTTT. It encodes CASSYTHDRPFSGNTIYF.

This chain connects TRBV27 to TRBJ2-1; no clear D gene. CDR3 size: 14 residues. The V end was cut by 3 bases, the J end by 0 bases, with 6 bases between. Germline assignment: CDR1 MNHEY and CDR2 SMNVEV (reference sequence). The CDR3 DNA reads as TGTGCCAGCAGTTTCTTTAGCTCCTACAATGAGCAGTTCTTC. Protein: CASSFFSSYNEQFF.

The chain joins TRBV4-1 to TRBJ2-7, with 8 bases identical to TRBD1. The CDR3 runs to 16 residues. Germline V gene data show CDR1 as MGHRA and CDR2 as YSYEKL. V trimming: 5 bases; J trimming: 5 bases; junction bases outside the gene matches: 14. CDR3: CASSTPAGTGNDEQYF. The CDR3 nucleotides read TGCGCCAGCAGCACCCCAGCCGGGACAGGAAACGACGAGCAGTACTTC.

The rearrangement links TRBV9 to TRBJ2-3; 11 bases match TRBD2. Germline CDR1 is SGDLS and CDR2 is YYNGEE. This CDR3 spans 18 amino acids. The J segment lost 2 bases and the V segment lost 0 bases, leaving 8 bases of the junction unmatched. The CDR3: CASSVAPTSGVVTDTQYF. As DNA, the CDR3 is TGTGCCAGCAGCGTAGCCCCGACTAGCGGGGTGGTCACAGATACGCAGTATTTT.

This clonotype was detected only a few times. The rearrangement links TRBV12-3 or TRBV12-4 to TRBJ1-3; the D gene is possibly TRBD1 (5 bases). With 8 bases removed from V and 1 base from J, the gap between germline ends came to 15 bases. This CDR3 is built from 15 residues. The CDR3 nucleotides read TGTGCCAGCGACTGGACACGCAGATCTGGAAACACCATATATTTT. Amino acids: CASDWTRRSGNTIYF.

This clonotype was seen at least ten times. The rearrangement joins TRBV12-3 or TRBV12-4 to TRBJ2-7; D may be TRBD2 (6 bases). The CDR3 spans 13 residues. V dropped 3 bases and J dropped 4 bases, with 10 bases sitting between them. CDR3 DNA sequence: TGTGCCAGCAGTTTTGGGGGGAGGTACGAGCAGTACTTC. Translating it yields CASSFGGRYEQYF.

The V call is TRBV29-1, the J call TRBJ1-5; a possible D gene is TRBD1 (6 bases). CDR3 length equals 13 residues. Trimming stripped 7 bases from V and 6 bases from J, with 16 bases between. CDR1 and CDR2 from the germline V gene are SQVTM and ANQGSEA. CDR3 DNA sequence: TGCAGCGCGCGGGACGGAGGGGGTCAGCCCCAGCATTTT. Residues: CSARDGGGQPQHF.